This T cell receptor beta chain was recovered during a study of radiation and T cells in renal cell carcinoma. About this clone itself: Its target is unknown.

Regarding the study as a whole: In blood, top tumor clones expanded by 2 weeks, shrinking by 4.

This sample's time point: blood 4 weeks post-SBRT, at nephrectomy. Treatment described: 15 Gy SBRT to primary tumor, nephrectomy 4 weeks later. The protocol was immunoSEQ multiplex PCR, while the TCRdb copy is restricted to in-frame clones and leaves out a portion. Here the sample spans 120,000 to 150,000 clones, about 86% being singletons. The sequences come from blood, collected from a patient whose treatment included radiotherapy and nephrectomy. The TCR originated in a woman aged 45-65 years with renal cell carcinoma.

The CDR3 bases are TGCACCAGCAGGCAAAAGCTCGGGCACCTTAACACCGGGGAGCTGTTTTTT. It yields the protein CTSRQKLGHLNTGELFF. The chain uses TRBV1 and TRBJ2-2. TRBV1 is assigned pseudogene status. This CDR3 spans 17 amino acids.